This entry describes one TCR beta chain. Its antigen is still unknown. The data are from a study of cytomegalovirus exposure and HLA in healthy donors. The germline gives CDR1 KGHSH, CDR2 LQKENI. CDR3 length: 13 residues. V was trimmed by 5 bases and J by 1 base, leaving 8 bases between them. Assay: immunoSEQ multiplex PCR; the TCRdb copy retains only in-frame clones and omits some. The sample gives 55,000 to 80,000 clones, approximately 95% of which show up once; 7% is in the top ten. Overall study findings and caveats: A few CMV-associated chains were confirmed in vitro to be specific for CMV antigens. First-cohort TCR clusters were later found to tend to co-occur in the roughly 110 validation repertoires.

Sequenced: PBMCs. This sequence was found in a woman between 18 and 30 years old in good health and CMV-seropositive. The rearrangement joins TRBV18 to TRBJ1-1; TRBD1 is a possible D gene (5 bases). DNA of the CDR3: TGTGCCAGCTCATCCGACAGGAACACTGAAGCTTTCTTT. Protein product: CASSSDRNTEAFF.